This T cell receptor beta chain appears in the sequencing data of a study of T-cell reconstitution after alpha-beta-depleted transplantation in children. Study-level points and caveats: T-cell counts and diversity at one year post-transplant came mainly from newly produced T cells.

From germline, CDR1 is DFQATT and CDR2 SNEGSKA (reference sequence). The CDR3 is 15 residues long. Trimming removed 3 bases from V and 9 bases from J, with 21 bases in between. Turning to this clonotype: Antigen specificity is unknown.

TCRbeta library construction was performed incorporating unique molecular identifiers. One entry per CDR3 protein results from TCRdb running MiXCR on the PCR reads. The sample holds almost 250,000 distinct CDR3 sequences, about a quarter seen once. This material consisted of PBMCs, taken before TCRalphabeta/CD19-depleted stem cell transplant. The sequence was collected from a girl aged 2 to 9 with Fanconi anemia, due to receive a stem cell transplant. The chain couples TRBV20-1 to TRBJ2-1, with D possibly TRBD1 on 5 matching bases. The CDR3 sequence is CSASFSKGWSIEQFF. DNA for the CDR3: TGCAGTGCTAGTTTTAGTAAGGGGTGGTCCATTGAGCAGTTCTTC.